This is a list of T cell receptor beta chains from one sample in a study of cytomegalovirus exposure and HLA in healthy donors. The data were produced by immunoSEQ multiplex PCR, yet TCRdb's version contains in-frame clones alone and is incomplete. Of some 120,000 clones in the sample, about 94% were seen once. Sequenced: PBMCs. All receptors come from a woman between 18 and 29 years old in good health and CMV-seronegative. Each CDR3 is given with its conserved first and last residue. Fields, in order: clone size, V gene, D gene, CDR3 length, J gene, CDR3 protein, CDR3 DNA. D genes are given only for firm matches. Only some rows state a clone size, as once, few, many or a class for expanded clones.

.,TRBV5-6,TRBD1,16,TRBJ2-7,CASSIHRGGFSYEQYF,TGTGCCAGCAGCATCCACAGGGGTGGATTCTCCTACGAGCAGTACTTC
once,TRBV28,TRBD1,16,TRBJ1-5,CASSSPATGEYQPQHF,TGTGCCAGCAGTTCACCCGCGACAGGGGAGTATCAGCCCCAGCATTTT
.,TRBV27,.,15,TRBJ2-5,CASSSGQPGGETQYF,TGTGCCAGCAGTTCGGGACAACCTGGGGGAGAGACCCAGTACTTC
.,TRBV6-6,.,16,TRBJ2-3,CASSYTGGAAADTQYF,TGTGCCAGCAGTTACACCGGAGGTGCAGCGGCAGATACGCAGTATTTT
.,TRBV14,TRBD2,13,TRBJ2-5,CASSQLAEETQYF,TGTGCCAGCAGCCAACTAGCGGAAGAGACCCAGTACTTC
.,TRBV5-4,.,15,TRBJ1-3,CASSTGQIAGNTIYF,TGTGCCAGCAGCACCGGACAGATTGCCGGAAACACCATATATTTT
.,TRBV7-3,TRBD2,15,TRBJ2-1,CASSPGTSGRDEQFF,TGTGCCAGCAGCCCCGGGACTAGCGGGAGGGATGAGCAGTTCTTC
.,TRBV5-4,TRBD2,15,TRBJ2-4,CASSHGEGGVNIQYF,TGTGCCAGCAGCCACGGGGAGGGTGGGGTAAACATTCAGTACTTC
.,TRBV28,.,14,TRBJ1-2,CVTTQGRANYGYTF,TGTGTAACGACTCAGGGCAGAGCTAACTATGGCTACACCTTC
.,TRBV4-1,TRBD1,15,TRBJ1-4,CASSQDGTGREKLFF,TGCGCCAGCAGCCAGGATGGGACAGGGCGTGAAAAACTGTTTTTT
.,TRBV9,TRBD1,18,TRBJ1-1,CASSATAGGHPANTEAFF,TGTGCCAGCAGCGCAACTGCAGGGGGCCACCCAGCGAACACTGAAGCTTTCTTT
.,TRBV12-5,TRBD1,16,TRBJ2-3,CASGRSGTGIADTQYF,TGTGCTAGTGGTCGGTCCGGGACAGGGATTGCAGATACGCAGTATTTT
.,TRBV28,.,18,TRBJ1-2,CASSLSLPHTGADYGYTF,TGTGCCAGCAGTTTATCCCTTCCACATACCGGCGCGGACTATGGCTACACCTTC
.,TRBV7-9,TRBD1,16,TRBJ2-2,CASSHRTGYSPGELFF,TGTGCCAGCAGCCACCGGACAGGGTATAGTCCCGGGGAGCTGTTTTTT
.,TRBV4-1,.,17,TRBJ2-6,CASSQPWAGSPANVLTF,TGCGCCAGCAGCCAACCTTGGGCAGGTAGTCCGGCCAACGTCCTGACTTTC
.,TRBV9,.,16,TRBJ1-3,CASSPRDSLSGNTIYF,TGTGCCAGCAGCCCTAGAGACAGCCTCTCTGGAAACACCATATATTTT
.,TRBV28,TRBD1,15,TRBJ1-1,CASSLEGAGNTEAFF,TGTGCCAGCAGTTTAGAGGGGGCAGGGAACACTGAAGCTTTCTTT
.,TRBV27,.,15,TRBJ1-1,CASSPLTLGLAEAFF,TGTGCCAGCAGTCCCCTAACTTTGGGGCTAGCTGAAGCTTTCTTT
.,TRBV6-1,TRBD1,17,TRBJ2-7,CASSEYLGDRSSYEQYF,TGTGCCAGCAGTGAATATCTTGGGGACAGGTCTTCCTACGAGCAGTACTTC
.,TRBV27,TRBD1,18,TRBJ1-5,CASSLSWPAGGVRQPQHF,TGTGCCAGCAGTTTATCGTGGCCGGCAGGGGGAGTTCGTCAGCCCCAGCATTTT
.,TRBV27,.,14,TRBJ2-7,CASSFRGRGYEQYF,TGTGCCAGCAGTTTCCGCGGTCGAGGCTACGAGCAGTACTTC
.,TRBV7-7,.,13,TRBJ2-1,CASSASRNDKQFF,TGTGCCAGCAGCGCAAGCAGGAATGACAAGCAGTTCTTC
.,TRBV27,TRBD1,14,TRBJ2-1,CATLPGTGHNEQFF,TGTGCCACCCTCCCCGGGACAGGACACAATGAGCAGTTCTTC